The source of this T cell receptor beta chain is a study of T cells in Graves' hyperthyroidism and ophthalmopathy. Study observations and caveats: Before onset, ophthalmopathy was predicted by the model a median around 6 months earlier. Most thyroid clonotypes expanded above 0.001 appeared in blood too.

Germline lookup yields CDR1 LNHDA and CDR2 SQIVND (reference sequence). This CDR3 region has 13 residues. Comment on this clonotype: The target antigen is unknown.

Stable Graves' hyperthyroidism denoted no ophthalmopathy progression over 18 months. Any patient presenting with uncontrolled infection, other autoimmune disease, pregnancy or lactation was left out. Amplification yielded TCR beta CDR3 regions, with RNA transcripts as the source. A first-round RT-PCR of the TCR CDR3 used the HTBI primer set. TCRdb reprocessed the multiplex PCR reads via MiXCR and lists one record per CDR3 protein. The table shows hundreds of thousands of distinct CDR3 sequences, with about 43% occurring only once. The source is a woman between 18 and 29 years old with Graves' hyperthyroidism. The J gene is TRBJ2-3, the V gene TRBV19, with TRBD2 matching 7 bases. Sequencing input: peripheral blood or thyroid tissue (not recorded which). CDR3 DNA sequence: TGTGCATGTAGACGCGGGAGTTCAGATACGCAGTATTTT. Translation gives CACRRGSSDTQYF.